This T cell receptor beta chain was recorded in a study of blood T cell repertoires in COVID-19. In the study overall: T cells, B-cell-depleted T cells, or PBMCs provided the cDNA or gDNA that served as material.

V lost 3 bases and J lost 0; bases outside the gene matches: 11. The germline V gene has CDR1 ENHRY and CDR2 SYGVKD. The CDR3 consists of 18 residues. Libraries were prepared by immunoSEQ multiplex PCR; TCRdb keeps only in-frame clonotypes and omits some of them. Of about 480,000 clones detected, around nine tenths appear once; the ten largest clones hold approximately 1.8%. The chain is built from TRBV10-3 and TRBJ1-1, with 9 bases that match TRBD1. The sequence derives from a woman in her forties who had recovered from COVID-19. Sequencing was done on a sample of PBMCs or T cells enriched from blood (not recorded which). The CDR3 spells CAISDGRSGTGLNTEAFF. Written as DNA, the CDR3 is TGTGCCATCAGTGATGGGCGATCCGGGACAGGGTTGAACACTGAAGCTTTCTTT.